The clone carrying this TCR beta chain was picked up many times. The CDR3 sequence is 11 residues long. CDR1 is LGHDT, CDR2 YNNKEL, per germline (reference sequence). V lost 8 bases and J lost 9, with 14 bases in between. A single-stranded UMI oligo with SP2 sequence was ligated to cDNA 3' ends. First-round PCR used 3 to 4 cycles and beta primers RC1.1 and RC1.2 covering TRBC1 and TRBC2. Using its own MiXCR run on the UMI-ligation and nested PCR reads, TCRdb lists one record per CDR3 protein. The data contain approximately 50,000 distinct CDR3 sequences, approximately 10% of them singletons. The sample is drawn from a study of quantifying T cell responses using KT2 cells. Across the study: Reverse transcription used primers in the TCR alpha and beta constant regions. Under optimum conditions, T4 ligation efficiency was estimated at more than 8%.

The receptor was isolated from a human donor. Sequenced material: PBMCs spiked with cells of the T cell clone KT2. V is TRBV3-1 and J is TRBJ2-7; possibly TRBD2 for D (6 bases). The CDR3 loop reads CASYQGLRQYF. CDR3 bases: TGTGCCAGCTACCAGGGACTTCGGCAGTACTTC.